What follows are 3 T cell receptor beta chains derived from one specimen sequenced in a study of blood T cell repertoires in COVID-19. Clones were read by immunoSEQ multiplex PCR, and TCRdb kept only the in-frame ones, dropping some. Among 55,000 to 70,000 clones listed, about 86% were seen once. The sequenced sample was peripheral blood. Receptors originate from a man aged 50-60 years with acute or convalescent COVID-19.

To note about this clone: In the same sample, other DNA sequences code for this CDR3. The genes are TRBV2 and TRBJ1-2; no firm D call. The V gene lost 4 bases and the J gene lost 0 bases, with 6 bases spanning the gap. Germline V CDR1 and CDR2: SNHLY, FYNNEI. The CDR3 totals 13 residues. The CDR3 loop reads CASSGTANYGYTF. In nucleotides, the CDR3 is TGTGCCAGCAGTGGTACAGCTAACTATGGCTACACCTTC.

The CDR3 region is CASSPFATNEKLFF. The CDR3, as DNA: TGTGCCAGTAGCCCCTTTGCGACTAATGAAAAACTGTTTTTT. The chain combines TRBV19 with TRBJ1-4; no clear D. With 6 bases removed from V and 2 bases from J, the gap between germline ends came to 10 bases. Per the germline V gene, CDR1 is LNHDA and CDR2 is SQIVND (reference sequence). This CDR3 contains 14 residues.

V and J are TRBV25-1 and TRBJ2-3, with 10 bases lining up with TRBD2. CDR1 is MGHDK, CDR2 SYGVNS, per germline. After removal of 3 bases from V and 8 bases from J, the junction contained 14 bases not matched to a gene. The CDR3 runs to 17 residues. CDR3 sequence: CASSDQRAGGARGTQYF. The CDR3 DNA reads as TGTGCCAGCAGTGACCAAAGAGCGGGAGGGGCCCGAGGTACGCAGTATTTT. Together with reference TRBV25-1 and TRBJ2-3, the CDR3 gives the full variable domain: EADIYQTPRYLVIGTGKKITLECSQTMGHDKMYWYQQDPGMELHLIHYSYGVNSTEKGDLSSESTVSRIRTEHFPLTLESARPSHTSQYLCASSDQRAGGARGTQYFGPGTRLTVL.